This TCR beta chain was profiled in a study of PD-1 blockade in classical Hodgkin lymphoma. Overall study findings and caveats: Relapsed/refractory patients reportedly had lower baseline diversity than newly diagnosed patients.

Measured with immunoSEQ multiplex PCR; TCRdb has only the in-frame clones, and not every one. The table has approximately 27,000 clones, about nine tenths seen once. All trial patients relapsed after autologous stem cell transplantation. Note on this clone: What it binds is not known.

CDR3 length: 16 residues. Trimming shortened V by 4 bases and J by 1 base, and 16 bases separated the two germline ends. CDR1 LGHNA and CDR2 YNFKEQ come from the germline V gene. The V gene is TRBV4-2, the J gene TRBJ1-1, with a tentative D call TRBD1 (6 bases). Sequences were derived from peripheral blood mononuclear cells (PBMCs), sampled at baseline. The sequence came from a human donor with classical Hodgkin lymphoma. The CDR3: CASSPRGGAGNTEAFF. CDR3 coding DNA: TGTGCCAGCAGCCCAAGGGGGGGGGCTGGGAACACTGAAGCTTTCTTT.